This TCR beta chain was sequenced during a study of blood T cell repertoires in COVID-19. Turning to the study itself: Acute-phase and convalescent COVID-19 samples originated in the United States, Italy and Spain.

Trimming cost V 1 base and J 7 bases, with 17 bases left between them. The CDR3 consists of 16 residues. Germline V lookup: CDR1 SGHRS, CDR2 YFSETQ. The assay was immunoSEQ multiplex PCR, and TCRdb's table has in-frame clones only and misses some. Counted here are hundreds of thousands of clones, less than 90% occurring once; the ten biggest clones make up 3%. Recovered participants had two consecutive negative NP/OP PCR tests, healthcare professional clearance, or symptom resolution. The sample comprised PBMCs or T cells enriched from blood (not recorded which). The rearrangement uses TRBV5-1 and TRBJ2-2, with D unclear. The clonotype was recovered from a woman aged 45-60 years who had recovered from COVID-19. Here the CDR3 DNA reads TGCGCCAGCAGCTTGAAAGTGGCAGGTGATAACGGGGAGCTGTTTTTT. Encoded protein: CASSLKVAGDNGELFF.